This T cell receptor (beta chain) was profiled in a study of early T cells in non-severe SARS-CoV-2 infection. For the study at large: Whole-blood bulk RNA, unsorted, was sequenced, and chains were unpaired.

V lost 2 bases and J 2 bases, leaving 11 bases between the germline ends. Germline CDR1 reads MNHEY; CDR2 reads SVGEGT. This CDR3 is built from 15 residues. Each cDNA molecule carried a unique molecular identifier. TCRdb fed the 5' RACE reads into MiXCR, producing one record per CDR3 protein. The data contain about 52,000 distinct CDR3 sequences, around 7.5% of them seen just once; the ten biggest clones take up around a tenth. As to this clonotype: The antigen is not known.

General observations from the study: Matching results from VDJdb favored anti-spike CD8 responses, leaving private and CD4 specificities undetected.

The sequence derives from an adult who was a healthcare worker with PCR-confirmed SARS-CoV-2 infection or an uninfected control (not recorded which). The sample comprised whole blood. The chain couples TRBV6-2 or TRBV6-3 to TRBJ2-3; D gene unclear. CDR3 loop: CASSYLGSITDTQYF. The CDR3 bases are TGTGCCAGCAGTTACCTTGGCTCTATCACAGATACGCAGTATTTT.